This T cell receptor beta chain was observed in a study of blood T cell repertoires in COVID-19. Clones were read by immunoSEQ multiplex PCR, and TCRdb kept only the in-frame ones, dropping some. This table holds some 13,000 clones, 75% to 90% found once. The sequenced sample consisted of peripheral blood. This clonotype was sampled from a man older than 75 with acute or convalescent COVID-19.

CDR3 loop: CASSPGGVYGYTF. CDR3 in DNA: TGTGCCAGCAGTCCCGGGGGTGTCTATGGCTACACCTTC. The chain has TRBV28 and TRBJ1-2, with D possibly being TRBD1 (5 bases). Trimming took off 5 bases at V and 4 bases at J, with 11 bases between the two ends. Looked up from germline, CDR1 is MDHEN and CDR2 is SYDVKM. The CDR3 consists of 13 residues.